Listed below are T cell receptor beta chains from one sample, sequenced in a study of molecular identifiers for immune sequencing clone quantification. TCRdb re-derived calls from the PCR reads in MiXCR, one entry per CDR3 protein. This sample has 460,000 or so distinct CDR3 sequences, with around 25% found just once. The specimen sequenced was naive CD8+ T cells from blood, with Jurkat cell RNA spiked in. The receptors were sampled from a human donor in good health. Some libraries in this study had Jurkat cell RNA spiked in. Each CDR3 is given with its conserved first and last residue. Fields, in order: D gene, clone size, J gene, V gene, CDR3 DNA, CDR3 protein. The D gene is left open where the match is weak. Part of the rows lack a size; the others show once, few, many or a class for expanded clones.

>TRBD1|many|TRBJ1-1|TRBV5-6
TGTGCCAGCAGCCTGGACAGGGTGCGGACTGAAGCTTTCTTT
CASSLDRVRTEAFF
>.|many|TRBJ2-3|TRBV12-3/TRBV12-4
TGTGCCAATTCATCAGGTGATACGCAGTATTTT
CANSSGDTQYF
>TRBD2|few|TRBJ2-1|TRBV6-1
TGTGCCAGCAGAGGGACTAGCGGCTACTACAATGAGCAGTTCTTC
CASRGTSGYYNEQFF
>.|many|TRBJ2-6|TRBV6-5
TGTGCCAGCAGTTACTCCCATGGGGCCAACGTCCTGACTTTC
CASSYSHGANVLTF
>.|many|TRBJ1-1|TRBV28
TGTGCCAGCAGCCAGGTACCTGAAGCTTTCTTT
CASSQVPEAFF
>TRBD1|.|TRBJ1-4|TRBV7-9
TGTGCCAGCAGCCTTTCTCAGGGGGTTAATGAAAAACTGTTTTTT
CASSLSQGVNEKLFF
>.|few|TRBJ2-7|TRBV27
TGTGCCAGCAGTCCTAATATCGTGTCCTACGAGCAGTACTTC
CASSPNIVSYEQYF
>.|many|TRBJ2-3|TRBV29-1
TGCAGCGTAGCCGGGACTAGCACAGATACGCAGTATTTT
CSVAGTSTDTQYF
>.|many|TRBJ2-5|TRBV12-3/TRBV12-4
TGTGCCAGCAGCCTGATGTACCAAGAGACCCAGTACTTC
CASSLMYQETQYF
>TRBD2|.|TRBJ2-5|TRBV10-2
TGCGCCACAGGGGTTGCGGGGGGGTTCCAAGAGACCCAGTACTTC
CATGVAGGFQETQYF
>TRBD1|.|TRBJ2-7|TRBV24-1
TGTGCCACCAGGGTCCGGGACAGTACCTACGAGCAGTACTTC
CATRVRDSTYEQYF
>.|.|TRBJ2-7|TRBV27
TGTGCCAGCGGGACCCCCTACGAGCAGTACTTC
CASGTPYEQYF
>TRBD1|.|TRBJ2-7|TRBV27
TGTGCCAGCGGGCCGGGACAGGGGGCCTACGAGCAGTACTTC
CASGPGQGAYEQYF
>.|.|TRBJ1-1|TRBV3-1
TGTGCCAGCAGCCCTCGAGGTCGGACTGAAGCTTTCTTT
CASSPRGRTEAFF
>.|.|TRBJ1-5|TRBV5-6
TGTGCCAGCAGCTTAATGGACAGTCAGCCCCAGCATTTT
CASSLMDSQPQHF
>.|many|TRBJ2-6|TRBV6-6
TGTGCCAGCAGTTACCCACGGGACCCTGGGGCCAACGTCCTGACTTTC
CASSYPRDPGANVLTF
>.|few|TRBJ1-3|TRBV27
TGTGCCAGCGCTGCCTTGGGTTCAAACACCATATATTTT
CASAALGSNTIYF
>.|many|TRBJ1-1|TRBV21-1
TGTGCCAGCCCCAAAGATGCGGGGACAGGGCTCAAGGACACTGAAGCTTTCTTT
CASPKDAGTGLKDTEAFF
>.|few|TRBJ1-4|TRBV7-9
TGTGCCAGCAGCTCTCCGAGGGGAGATGAGAATGAAAAACTGTTTTTT
CASSSPRGDENEKLFF
>.|many|TRBJ1-4|TRBV7-9
TGTGCCAGCAGCTTAGTTCTAACAACAACTAATGAAAAACTGTTTTTT
CASSLVLTTTNEKLFF
>.|.|TRBJ1-4|TRBV27
TGTGCCAGCAGTTTAGCAGGGAGTAATGAAAAACTGTTTTTT
CASSLAGSNEKLFF
>.|many|TRBJ1-5|TRBV28
TGTGCCAGCAGTTTGCCTGGGACGGACAATCAGCCCCAGCATTTT
CASSLPGTDNQPQHF
>.|few|TRBJ2-1|TRBV6-2/TRBV6-3
TGTGCCAGCAGTGGTATGACTTACCTGAACAATGAGCAGTTCTTC
CASSGMTYLNNEQFF
>TRBD2|many|TRBJ2-3|TRBV27
TGTGCCAGCGGGAGCGGGAGGAGGGATACGCAGTATTTT
CASGSGRRDTQYF
>.|few|TRBJ1-5|TRBV12-3/TRBV12-4
TGTGCCAGCAGTTTCTGGCAGAGCAATCAGCCCCAGCATTTT
CASSFWQSNQPQHF
>.|many|TRBJ1-1|TRBV3-1
TGTGCCAGCAGCCTAGGGGCCGGGGTTGAAGCTTTCTTT
CASSLGAGVEAFF
>.|many|TRBJ2-7|TRBV7-9
TGTGCCAGCAGCTTCTCCGGGACACCCATGGGCGAGCAGTACTTC
CASSFSGTPMGEQYF
>.|few|TRBJ2-5|TRBV6-1
TGTGCCAGCGTGCAGCTTGGGACCCAGTACTTC
CASVQLGTQYF
>TRBD1|many|TRBJ2-3|TRBV29-1
TGCAGCGTTGACCGGACAGGAGCTAGCACAGATACGCAGTATTTT
CSVDRTGASTDTQYF
>TRBD2|few|TRBJ2-7|TRBV20-1
TGCAGTGCTTATGGACTAGCGGACAACGAGCAGTACTTC
CSAYGLADNEQYF
>.|few|TRBJ2-3|TRBV6-2/TRBV6-3
TGTGCCAGCAGTTACGGGGAGAGACCTGCGGCCCGCACAGATACGCAGTATTTT
CASSYGERPAARTDTQYF
>TRBD2|.|TRBJ2-3|TRBV6-1
TGTGCCAGCAGTGATTCAGCGGGGGGCTCAGAGAAGTTAGCAGATACGCAGTATTTT
CASSDSAGGSEKLADTQYF
>.|.|TRBJ2-5|TRBV7-9
TGTGCCAGCCTGGGGCTCCAAGAGACCCAGTACTTC
CASLGLQETQYF
>.|.|TRBJ2-5|TRBV2
TGTGCCAGCAGTCCTGACGGAAACCCGTGGGAGACCCAGTACTTC
CASSPDGNPWETQYF
>.|many|TRBJ2-5|TRBV9
TGTGCCAGCAGCGAGACAAACCAAGAGACCCAGTACTTC
CASSETNQETQYF
>TRBD2|.|TRBJ2-3|TRBV30
TGTGCCTGGATGAGGGTAGCGGGGGACACAGTTACGCAGTATTTT
CAWMRVAGDTVTQYF
>.|many|TRBJ2-5|TRBV14
TGTGCCAGCAGCCCCTGGGGGCAAGAGACCCAGTACTTC
CASSPWGQETQYF
>.|.|TRBJ1-4|TRBV4-1
TGCGCCAGCAGCCAGAGGACAGATAATGAAAAACTGTTTTTT
CASSQRTDNEKLFF
>.|.|TRBJ2-3|TRBV19
TGTGCCAGTAGTCTCAAAGTGGGGACGGATACGCAGTATTTT
CASSLKVGTDTQYF
>.|.|TRBJ2-7|TRBV5-3
TGTGCCAGCAGCCCCACCGTTCGGGGGCAGTACTTC
CASSPTVRGQYF
>TRBD2|.|TRBJ2-2|TRBV3-1
TGTGCCAGCAGCGACCGGACTAGCGGCTACACCGGGGAGCTGTCTTTT
CASSDRTSGYTGELSF
>.|few|TRBJ1-5|TRBV6-2/TRBV6-3
TGTGCCAGCAGTTCCTTTACAGGGACTCATCAGCCCCAGCATTTT
CASSSFTGTHQPQHF
>.|many|TRBJ2-3|TRBV7-2
TGTGCCAGCAGTCCTTTCCCTGGGGGGAGAGATACGCAGTATTTT
CASSPFPGGRDTQYF
>TRBD2|.|TRBJ2-1|TRBV28
TGTGCCAGCGGTCGGCTAGCGGGAGTATTAGGTGAGCAGTTCTTC
CASGRLAGVLGEQFF
>.|few|TRBJ1-5|TRBV20-1
TGCAGTGCTAGAGACCTCACTGGGGGAAGCAATCAGCCCCAGCATTTT
CSARDLTGGSNQPQHF
>.|few|TRBJ2-3|TRBV11-2
TGTGCCAGCAGCTTTGGAGTTGCTAGCACAGATACGCAGTATTTT
CASSFGVASTDTQYF
>TRBD1|once|TRBJ1-2|TRBV6-2/TRBV6-3
TGTGCCAGCAGTTACGCCGGGACAGACTATGGCTACACCTTC
CASSYAGTDYGYTF
>.|.|TRBJ1-5|TRBV3-1
TGTGCCAGCAGCCAAGATCAAAATCAGCCCCAGCATTTT
CASSQDQNQPQHF
>.|.|TRBJ2-7|TRBV11-2
TGTGCCAGCAGCTTAGTTGAGGGGTACGAGCAGTACTTC
CASSLVEGYEQYF
>.|few|TRBJ2-3|TRBV30
TGTGCCTGGAGCCAGGGGCGGGAGTTCACAGATACGCAGTATTTT
CAWSQGREFTDTQYF
>.|.|TRBJ2-7|TRBV7-9
TGTGCCAGCAGCTTACCAAGGGAGAACGAGCAGTACTTC
CASSLPRENEQYF
>.|few|TRBJ2-5|TRBV3-1
TGTGCCAGCAGCCAAGTGCTTTCTATGGAGACCCAGTACTTC
CASSQVLSMETQYF
>TRBD2|few|TRBJ2-3|TRBV15
TGTGCCACCAGCAGAGAAGCGGGGGGGTACACAGATACGCAGTATTTT
CATSREAGGYTDTQYF
>.|.|TRBJ1-2|TRBV29-1
TGCAGCGTTGAGGGGCAGACCCATGGCTACACCTTC
CSVEGQTHGYTF